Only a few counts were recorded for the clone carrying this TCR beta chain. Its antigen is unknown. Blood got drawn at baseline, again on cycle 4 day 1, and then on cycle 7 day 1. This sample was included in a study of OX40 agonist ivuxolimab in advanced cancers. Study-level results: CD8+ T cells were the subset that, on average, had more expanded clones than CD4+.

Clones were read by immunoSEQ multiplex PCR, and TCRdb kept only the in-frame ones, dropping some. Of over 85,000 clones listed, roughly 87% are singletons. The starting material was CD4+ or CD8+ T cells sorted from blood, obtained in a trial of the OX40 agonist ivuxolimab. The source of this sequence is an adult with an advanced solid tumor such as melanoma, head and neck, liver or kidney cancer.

The CDR3 region is CASSQDSRVGRPQHF. As DNA, the CDR3 is TGCGCCAGCAGCCAAGATAGTCGAGTGGGAAGGCCCCAGCATTTT. The chain has TRBV4-3 and TRBJ1-5; no firm D call. The germline V gene encodes CDR1 LGHNA and CDR2 YSLEER. V was pared by 0 bases and J by 9 bases, with 15 bases between. The CDR3 covers 15 residues.